Below, 32 T cell receptor beta chains from the same sample are listed, as sequenced in a study of vaccination effects on CD4 cells after COVID-19. Some clones are missing from TCRdb's copy, which holds only in-frame ones; the method was immunoSEQ multiplex PCR. The sample carries about 79,000 clones, approximately 81% recorded once. Antigen specificity for these receptors is unknown. Before sequencing, viral peptide pools were used by the ViraFEST assay to expand antigen-specific CD4+ T cells. Subsequent to a culture period of less than twelve days, CD4+ T cells were isolated. The sequenced sample was CD4+ T cells from PBMCs cultured with HCoV-229E spike peptides, obtained before COVID-19 vaccination. The source of these receptors is a human donor who received a COVID-19 vaccine.

V is TRBV6-4 and J is TRBJ2-1; D is unresolved. This CDR3 comprises 14 residues. The germline V gene encodes CDR1 MRHNA and CDR2 SNTAGT. V was cut by 0 bases and J by 6 bases, with 9 bases left in between. CDR3 sequence: CASSDSQKANEQFF. For the CDR3, the DNA is TGTGCCAGCAGTGACTCTCAGAAGGCCAATGAGCAGTTCTTC.

V is TRBV6-5 and J is TRBJ2-1; D tentatively reads TRBD1 or TRBD2 (6 bases each). Germline assignment: CDR1 MNHEY and CDR2 SVGAGI. V was pared by 4 bases and J by 4 bases, with 11 bases between. The CDR3 consists of 14 residues. This chain's CDR3 is CASSFRGGYNEQFF. As DNA, the CDR3 is TGTGCCAGCAGTTTCAGGGGAGGATACAATGAGCAGTTCTTC.

The chain uses TRBV5-1 and TRBJ2-3, with 15 nucleotides matching TRBD2. The CDR3 length is 19 residues. The trim removed 0 bases at V and 0 bases at J, leaving 5 bases unmatched. Germline V CDR1 and CDR2: SGHRS, YFSETQ. The CDR3 DNA sequence: TGCGCCAGCAGCTTGGCCGGACTAGCGGGGGGGTTTAGCACAGATACGCAGTATTTT. Its translation is CASSLAGLAGGFSTDTQYF.

This chain links TRBV19 with TRBJ1-5; 10 bases are a match to TRBD1. Germline V lookup: CDR1 LNHDA, CDR2 SQIVND (reference sequence). The CDR3 covers 16 residues. The trim removed 1 base at V and 0 bases at J, leaving 0 bases unmatched. The CDR3 sequence is CASSIGTGGSNQPQHF. In DNA form, the CDR3 reads TGTGCCAGTAGTATAGGGACAGGGGGTAGCAATCAGCCCCAGCATTTT.

This clone was counted a single time. V gene TRBV10-2 combines with J gene TRBJ2-5; 8 bases line up with TRBD1. The length of the CDR3 is 13 residues. From germline, CDR1 is WSHSY and CDR2 SAAADI. The V segment lost 5 bases and the J segment 3 bases; nucleotides outside the gene matches: 2. Here the CDR3 reads CASSRQGKETQYF. Here the CDR3 DNA reads TGCGCCAGCAGTAGACAGGGGAAAGAGACCCAGTACTTC.

The chain joins TRBV7-6 to TRBJ1-3; 9 nucleotides align to TRBD1. J lost 2 bases, V lost 5 bases, and 10 bases had no gene match. There are 17 residues in the CDR3. Germline-derived CDR1 and CDR2 are SGHVS and FNYEAQ. The CDR3 loop reads CASSLGQGKIAGNTIYF. For the CDR3, the DNA is TGTGCCAGCAGCCTGGGACAGGGAAAGATCGCTGGAAACACCATATATTTT.

The chain joins TRBV10-3 to TRBJ1-6; no definite D call. Germline V gene data show CDR1 as ENHRY and CDR2 as SYGVKD. V was shortened by 2 bases and J by 8 bases, with 4 bases between the two germline ends. The CDR3 totals 12 residues. For the CDR3, the DNA is TGTGCCATCAGTGAGGTGGATTCACCCCTCCACTTT. Translating gives CAISEVDSPLHF.

This sequence joins TRBV6-5 and TRBJ1-3, with 8 nucleotides matching TRBD1. Germline CDR1 and CDR2: MNHEY and SVGAGI. The trim removed 4 bases at V and 0 bases at J, leaving 2 bases unmatched. The CDR3 covers 15 residues. DNA for the CDR3: TGTGCCAGCAGTTTGGACAGGGCCTCTGGAAACACCATATATTTT. Translated: CASSLDRASGNTIYF.

This clone turned up a few times. The chain employs TRBV6-2 or TRBV6-3 and TRBJ1-4; D is unresolved. Germline-derived CDR1 and CDR2 are MNHEY and SVGEGT. This CDR3 is built from 17 residues. With 2 bases removed from V and 6 bases from J, the gap between germline ends came to 19 bases. DNA for the CDR3: TGTGCCAGCAGTTACGTCCCGACCCGGCCGAGAGATGAAAAACTGTTTTTT. It encodes CASSYVPTRPRDEKLFF.

This clone was seen a handful of times. This chain uses TRBV7-3 with TRBJ1-3; no firm D call. CDR1 SGHTA and CDR2 FQGTGA come from the germline V gene. The CDR3 runs 14 residues. Trimming pared 2 bases from V and 1 base from J, leaving 6 bases between. The CDR3 sequence: CASSLSASGNTIYF. The CDR3 DNA reads TGTGCCAGCAGCTTATCGGCATCTGGAAACACCATATATTTT.

The chain combines TRBV28 with TRBJ1-2, with a possible D match to TRBD1 (5 bases). The V and J ends lost 2 bases and 8 bases respectively, with 15 bases between them. Germline loops: CDR1 MDHEN, CDR2 SYDVKM. There are 14 residues in the CDR3. Here the CDR3 DNA reads TGTGCCAGCAGTTTAGCAGGGCCGATCTGGGGCTACACCTTC. This gives the protein CASSLAGPIWGYTF.

This chain joins TRBV2 and TRBJ1-4; TRBD1 matches at 7 bases. The CDR3 totals 15 residues. Germline CDR1 is SNHLY and CDR2 is FYNNEI. After removal of 6 bases from V and 4 bases from J, the junction contained 8 bases not matched to a gene. The CDR3 region has the DNA TGTGCCAGCAGGGGCGACAGGGCCTTTAATGAAAAACTGTTTTTT. It codes for CASRGDRAFNEKLFF. The full variable domain, with the rest looked up from reference TRBV2 and TRBJ1-4, is EPEVTQTPSHQVTQMGQEVILRCVPISNHLYFYWYRQILGQKVEFLVSFYNNEISEKSEIFDDQFSVERPDGSNFTLKIRSTKLEDSAMYFCASRGDRAFNEKLFFGSGTQLSVL.

The chain employs TRBV6-5 and TRBJ2-4; unclear D gene. Trimming stripped 4 bases from V and 9 bases from J, with 10 bases between. The CDR3 consists of 12 residues. Germline CDR1 MNHEY, CDR2 SVGAGI. Here the CDR3 DNA reads TGTGCCAGCAGTTTGGCAAGTGGCATTCAGTACTTC. This translates into CASSLASGIQYF.

This chain connects TRBV6-1 to TRBJ1-1; weak D call: TRBD1 (6 bases). The CDR3 length is 16 residues. The V gene's germline CDR1 is MNHNS and CDR2 SASEGT. Trimming left V 3 bases short and J 4 bases short, with 18 bases between. The CDR3 DNA reads as TGTGCCAGCAGTGAGAGAGCTACAGGGATGGGCACTGAAGCTTTCTTT. Its translation is CASSERATGMGTEAFF.

The sample holds a few counts of this clone. The V and J genes are TRBV9 and TRBJ2-3; D unresolved. Germline assignment: CDR1 SGDLS and CDR2 YYNGEE. The CDR3 length is 13 residues. Trimming shortened V by 0 bases and J by 8 bases, and 10 bases separated the two germline ends. CDR3 bases: TGTGCCAGCAGCGTAGTCGGAGCTGGTACGCAGTATTTT. This codes for CASSVVGAGTQYF.

The CDR3 coding sequence is TGTGCCAGCAGTGACTCGTGGGGTAGGGGCCGTGATACGCAGTATTTT. Residues: CASSDSWGRGRDTQYF. The V call is TRBV6-4, the J call TRBJ2-3, with a possible D match to TRBD1 (5 bases). The CDR3 covers 16 residues. Trimming shortened V by 0 bases and J by 6 bases, and 16 bases separated the two germline ends. Germline V gene lookup returns CDR1 MRHNA and CDR2 SNTAGT.

The chain joins TRBV3-1 (or the pseudogene TRBV3-2) to TRBJ1-5; D is undetermined. The CDR3 contains 12 residues. V was shortened by 1 base and J by 5 bases, with 3 bases between the two germline ends. The germline V gene has CDR1 LGHDT and CDR2 YNNKEL (reference sequence). The CDR3 sequence: CASSQGDQPQHF. The CDR3 region has the DNA TGTGCCAGCAGCCAAGGGGATCAGCCCCAGCATTTT.

DNA for the CDR3: TGTGCCAGCAGCCAAAGACAGGGGGGCGTCGATCGGTACAATGAGCAGTTCTTC. Translation: CASSQRQGGVDRYNEQFF. The chain employs TRBV7-2 and TRBJ2-1, with 9 bases matching TRBD1. The CDR3 is 18 residues long. V lost 5 bases and J lost 4; bases outside the gene matches: 15. Germline CDR1 and CDR2: SGHTA and FQGNSA.

The chain carries TRBV5-6 and TRBJ1-6; 8 bases are a match to TRBD1. Unmatched junction bases numbered 6, after V lost 4 bases and J lost 0 bases. Germline V lookup: CDR1 SGHDT, CDR2 YYEEEE. The CDR3 length is 17 residues. CDR3 nucleotide sequence: TGTGCCAGCAGCCCTGGGACAGGTAGCTCCTATAATTCACCCCTCCACTTT. Translating gives CASSPGTGSSYNSPLHF.

Only a few counts were recorded for this clone. Other DNA variants within this sample encode the same CDR3. This chain links TRBV12-3 or TRBV12-4 with TRBJ1-2, with a tentative D call TRBD1 (5 bases). The V and J ends lost 1 base and 4 bases respectively, with 7 bases between them. The CDR3 contains 13 residues. The CDR3 region is CASSLGRAYGYTF. The CDR3 DNA reads TGTGCCAGCAGTTTAGGCAGGGCCTATGGCTACACCTTC.

This chain links TRBV19 with TRBJ1-1; no definite D call. The CDR3 contains 15 residues. Germline V gene data show CDR1 as LNHDA and CDR2 as SQIVND (reference sequence). Trimming stripped 3 bases from V and 4 bases from J, with 15 bases between. The CDR3 loop reads CASSIARLSGTEAFF. CDR3 sequence (DNA): TGTGCCAGTAGTATTGCCCGTCTATCGGGCACTGAAGCTTTCTTT.

This clone was detected a few times. The V gene is TRBV7-9, the J gene TRBJ1-3; D unresolved. Germline lookup yields CDR1 SEHNR and CDR2 FQNEAQ (reference sequence). CDR3 size: 13 residues. V gave up 1 base and J gave up 0 bases, with 1 base separating them. The CDR3 spells CASSLGSGNTIYF. In DNA form, the CDR3 reads TGTGCCAGCAGCTTAGGCTCTGGAAACACCATATATTTT.

The chain has TRBV30 and TRBJ1-2; D is possibly TRBD1 (6 bases). The V gene lost 2 bases and the J gene lost 0 bases, with 19 bases spanning the gap. Germline V lookup: CDR1 GTSNPN, CDR2 SVGIG (reference sequence). The CDR3 loop spans 17 amino acids. As DNA, the CDR3 is TGTGCCTGGAGTACCCGGGACACGTTGATTACTAACTATGGCTACACCTTC. Residues: CAWSTRDTLITNYGYTF.

Only a few counts were recorded for this clone. The rearrangement joins TRBV2 to TRBJ1-1, with TRBD1 identical over 9 bases. Trimming took 7 bases from V and 4 from J; bases not matched to a gene: 16. CDR3 length equals 17 residues. CDR1 is SNHLY, CDR2 FYNNEI, per germline. The DNA for the CDR3 is TGTGCCAGCAATATAGCCCCGGACAGGGGATACATCACTGAAGCTTTCTTT. Residues: CASNIAPDRGYITEAFF.

V and J are TRBV24-1 and TRBJ2-3; 14 bases agree with TRBD2. Germline V gives CDR1 KGHDR, CDR2 SFDVKD. The CDR3 has 19 amino acids. V trimming: 4 bases; J trimming: 2 bases; junction bases outside the gene matches: 10. Written as DNA, the CDR3 is TGTGCCACCAGTGACCCGGGACTAGCGGGGGACCTCCCCACAGATACGCAGTATTTT. Translating it yields CATSDPGLAGDLPTDTQYF.

The chain has TRBV6-5 and TRBJ1-4; 7 bases match TRBD1. Germline trimming cut 11 bases from V and 0 bases from J; bases unmatched to any gene: 9. In germline, CDR1 is MNHEY, CDR2 SVGAGI. The CDR3 consists of 15 residues. CDR3 sequence reads: CAFHPQGPTNEKLFF. CDR3 nucleotide sequence: TGTGCCTTCCACCCACAGGGGCCAACTAATGAAAAACTGTTTTTT.

The V and J genes are TRBV6-1 and TRBJ2-3; possibly TRBD1 or TRBD2 for D (6 bases each). The V end lost 3 bases, the J end lost 5 bases, and 15 bases lay between the germline ends. The CDR3 contains 15 residues. Germline V gene lookup returns CDR1 MNHNS and CDR2 SASEGT. This CDR3 is CASSEGGGPGDTQYF. The DNA for the CDR3 is TGTGCCAGCAGTGAGGGTGGGGGGCCGGGAGATACGCAGTATTTT.

Here the CDR3 reads CASRRDSNQPQHF. Written as DNA, the CDR3 is TGTGCCAGCAGAAGAGATAGCAATCAGCCCCAGCATTTT. The V gene is TRBV2, the J gene TRBJ1-5; D gene uncertain. Per germline, CDR1 SNHLY and CDR2 FYNNEI. This CDR3 is 13 amino acids long. Trimming stripped 6 bases from V and 0 bases from J, with 6 bases between. Variable domain in full (rest from reference TRBV2 and TRBJ1-5): EPEVTQTPSHQVTQMGQEVILRCVPISNHLYFYWYRQILGQKVEFLVSFYNNEISEKSEIFDDQFSVERPDGSNFTLKIRSTKLEDSAMYFCASRRDSNQPQHFGDGTRLSIL.

This clone was seen a few times. This chain connects TRBV9 to TRBJ2-3; the match to TRBD2 covers 11 bases. V gave up 0 bases and J gave up 5 bases; unmatched junction bases: 11. CDR1 is SGDLS, CDR2 YYNGEE, per germline. The CDR3 runs 18 residues. The CDR3 loop is CASSVEGIAGGYGDTQYF. CDR3 sequence (DNA): TGTGCCAGCAGCGTAGAGGGGATAGCGGGGGGGTATGGAGATACGCAGTATTTT. Full variable domain (missing parts from reference TRBV9 and TRBJ2-3): DSGVTQTPKHLITATGQRVTLRCSPRSGDLSVYWYQQSLDQGLQFLIQYYNGEERAKGNILERFSAQQFPDLHSELNLSSLELGDSALYFCASSVEGIAGGYGDTQYFGPGTRLTVL.

The chain has TRBV4-1 and TRBJ1-4; D possibly corresponds to TRBD1 (5 bases). The CDR3 runs to 18 residues. Germline V gene lookup returns CDR1 MGHRA and CDR2 YSYEKL. V was pared by 1 base and J by 7 bases, with 22 bases between. The CDR3 region has the DNA TGCGCCAGCAGCCAAGTAGGCGGACGACGGGGGTCAGGTGAAAAACTGTTTTTT. It yields the protein CASSQVGGRRGSGEKLFF.

The chain employs TRBV4-3 and TRBJ2-1, with a tentative D call TRBD1 (6 bases). The CDR3 totals 17 residues. Germline V gene lookup returns CDR1 LGHNA and CDR2 YSLEER. Trimming removed 0 bases from V and 0 bases from J, with 12 bases in between. CDR3 amino acids: CASSQDNRASSYNEQFF. DNA for the CDR3: TGCGCCAGCAGCCAAGATAACAGGGCAAGCTCCTACAATGAGCAGTTCTTC.

There are a few counts of this clone. The rearrangement links TRBV5-4 to TRBJ2-5, with TRBD2 matching 12 bases. The germline V gene has CDR1 SGHNT and CDR2 YYREEE (reference sequence). After removal of 0 bases from V and 3 bases from J, the junction contained 0 bases not matched to a gene. CDR3 length equals 15 residues. The CDR3 sequence is CASSLGLAGEETQYF. DNA for the CDR3: TGTGCCAGCAGCTTGGGACTAGCGGGGGAAGAGACCCAGTACTTC. The variable domain in full, completed from reference TRBV5-4 and TRBJ2-5, reads ETGVTQSPTHLIKTRGQQVTLRCSSQSGHNTVSWYQQALGQGPQFIFQYYREEENGRGNFPPRFSGLQFPNYSSELNVNALELDDSALYLCASSLGLAGEETQYFGPGTRLLVL.